The clone carrying this T cell receptor (beta chain) was observed many times. Authors' data handling: It was from reference gene primer amplification that nucleated cell counts were estimated. Method: immunoSEQ multiplex PCR; TCRdb's copy keeps in-frame clones and lacks some. The V and J calls and the clone size are those of that table, but D and trimming were determined from the DNA. The sample lists 110,000 or so clones, 75% to 90% seen once, with about 6.1% in the top ten. Patients in Seattle were enrolled during active infection, then followed longitudinally. The data stem from a study of blood T cell repertoires in COVID-19. Study-level information: Collection of acute and convalescent COVID-19 samples took place in the United States, Italy and Spain. PBMCs, B-cell-depleted T cells, or T cells provided the cDNA or gDNA that made up the material.

The CDR3 has 15 residues. With 0 bases removed from V and 2 bases from J, the gap between germline ends came to 9 bases. From germline, CDR1 is SGDLS and CDR2 YYNGEE. The material sequenced was peripheral blood. The rearrangement links TRBV9 to TRBJ2-1; possible D gene TRBD2, 5 bases. The TCR sequence derives from a woman aged 55-69 years with COVID-19, enrolled during active disease. CDR3 DNA sequence: TGTGCCAGCAGCGTAGATAGCGTTACCTACAATGAGCAGTTCTTC. Protein: CASSVDSVTYNEQFF.